These T cell receptor beta chains were read from a single sample in a study of T cells in narcolepsy. TCRdb keeps only in-frame clones here, not all; method: immunoSEQ multiplex PCR. The table shows 25,000 or so clones, with 70% to 90% occurring only once. The source material was memory (CD45RA-) CD4+ T cells from blood. All receptors derive from a human donor in good health. Each CDR3 is given with its conserved first and last residue. D genes are given only for firm matches. Expanded clones are given a class, and other clones once, few, many or no size at all.

V	D	J	size	CDR3	DNA
TRBV6-5	.	TRBJ2-3	.	CASSYSTARTDTQYF	TGTGCCAGCAGTTACTCCACAGCCCGCACAGATACGCAGTATTTT
TRBV4-3	.	TRBJ1-3	.	CASSQEPSGGTGNTIYF	TGCGCCAGCAGCCAAGAACCATCCGGAGGGACTGGAAACACCATATATTTT
TRBV11-3	TRBD1	TRBJ2-6	few	CASSSSSWDSTGANVLTF	TGTGCCAGCAGCTCATCATCCTGGGACAGCACTGGGGCCAACGTCCTGACTTTC
TRBV7-2	TRBD2	TRBJ2-1	.	CASSFSRPSGRSKGEQFF	TGTGCCAGCAGCTTCTCCAGGCCTAGCGGGAGGTCGAAAGGTGAGCAGTTCTTC
TRBV5-1	TRBD2	TRBJ2-3	.	CASSSQGLAGADTQYF	TGCGCCAGCAGCTCCCAGGGACTAGCGGGAGCGGATACGCAGTATTTT
TRBV19	.	TRBJ2-7	.	CASSTLDTRGEQYF	TGTGCCAGTAGTACCTTAGACACGAGAGGAGAGCAGTACTTC
TRBV28	.	TRBJ1-2	once	CASQLRYGYTF	TGTGCCAGCCAGCTTAGGTACGGCTACACCTTC
TRBV6-6	.	TRBJ1-2	.	CASSGGRNHGYTF	TGTGCCAGCAGCGGCGGACGGAATCATGGCTACACCTTC
TRBV19	.	TRBJ2-5	.	CASSIGFRDYQETQYF	TGTGCCAGTAGTATAGGGTTCCGAGACTACCAAGAGACCCAGTACTTC
TRBV15	.	TRBJ1-4	.	CATSRVRSQNEKLFF	TGTGCCACCAGCAGGGTCAGGTCCCAAAATGAAAAACTGTTTTTT
TRBV5-6	TRBD1	TRBJ2-5	few	CASSLTGRGGGETQYF	TGTGCCAGCAGCTTAACCGGGCGAGGGGGCGGAGAGACCCAGTACTTC
TRBV6-1	TRBD1	TRBJ2-5	.	CASSGTAETQYF	TGTGCCAGCAGCGGGACAGCCGAGACCCAGTACTTC
TRBV18	.	TRBJ1-2	.	CASSNGGDHTF	TGTGCCAGCTCAAACGGGGGGGACCACACCTTC
TRBV5-1	.	TRBJ1-1	few	CASSFSVLNTEAFF	TGCGCCAGCAGCTTCTCCGTTTTGAACACTGAAGCTTTCTTT
TRBV9	.	TRBJ2-7	once	CASSVAGHDSYEQYF	TGTGCCAGCAGCGTGGCAGGACACGACTCCTACGAGCAGTACTTC
TRBV29-1	.	TRBJ2-1	few	CSVEAQYRDEQFF	TGCAGCGTTGAAGCCCAGTATAGGGATGAGCAGTTCTTC
TRBV19	TRBD1	TRBJ2-1	.	CASTTRGTAKQFF	TGTGCCAGTACCACCAGGGGGACAGCTAAGCAGTTCTTC
TRBV7-2	.	TRBJ2-1	.	CASSRGASSYNEQFF	TGTGCCAGCAGCCGCGGGGCCTCGTCCTACAATGAGCAGTTCTTC
TRBV7-9	TRBD1	TRBJ2-7	.	CASSLATGERYEQYF	TGTGCCAGCAGCTTAGCGACAGGGGAAAGGTACGAGCAGTACTTC
TRBV5-8	.	TRBJ1-2	.	CASSLGRALNYGYTF	TGTGCCAGCAGCTTGGGGCGGGCACTAAACTATGGCTACACCTTC
TRBV21-1	.	TRBJ1-1	.	CASSKERRAATFF	TGTGCCAGCAGCAAAGAAAGGAGGGCAGCAACTTTCTTT
TRBV9	.	TRBJ2-7	.	CASSVELALGEQYF	TGTGCCAGCAGCGTAGAGCTAGCGCTAGGGGAGCAGTACTTC
TRBV6-1	.	TRBJ2-5	.	CASAQLPETQYF	TGTGCCAGCGCCCAACTCCCCGAGACCCAGTACTTC
TRBV6-6	.	TRBJ2-2	.	CASSYSGVTGELFF	TGTGCCAGCAGTTACTCGGGCGTGACCGGGGAGCTGTTTTTT
TRBV7-2	.	TRBJ2-2	.	CASSLRPLTGEPNTGELFF	TGTGCCAGCAGCTTACGACCCCTAACGGGGGAGCCGAACACCGGGGAGCTGTTTTTT
TRBV19	.	TRBJ1-2	.	CASSMGGGYGYTF	TGTGCCAGTAGTATGGGGGGCGGCTATGGCTACACCTTC
TRBV19	TRBD1	TRBJ1-3	.	CASSAQGSSGNTIYF	TGTGCCAGTAGTGCACAGGGGTCATCTGGAAACACCATATATTTT
TRBV7-8	.	TRBJ2-1	few	CASSLSARSGSYNEQFF	TGTGCCAGCAGCTTAAGCGCGAGATCGGGCTCCTACAATGAGCAGTTCTTC
TRBV2	.	TRBJ2-5	.	CASSAVGSNQETQYF	TGTGCCAGCAGTGCTGTGGGATCGAATCAAGAGACCCAGTACTTC
TRBV27	.	TRBJ1-1	.	CASSFYAGEAFF	TGTGCCAGCAGTTTTTATGCCGGCGAAGCTTTCTTT
TRBV5-1	TRBD1	TRBJ1-5	.	CASSPGQGNQPQHF	TGCGCCAGCAGCCCCGGACAGGGGAATCAGCCCCAGCATTTT
TRBV11-3	.	TRBJ2-7	.	CASSLSVSRSEQYF	TGTGCCAGCAGCTTATCGGTCAGCCGTTCCGAGCAGTACTTC
TRBV7-2	.	TRBJ2-7	.	CASSPRAGVSYEQYF	TGTGCCAGCAGCCCCCGGGCAGGGGTGTCCTACGAGCAGTACTTC
TRBV5-1	.	TRBJ1-1	.	CASSPWGNENTEAFF	TGCGCCAGCAGCCCCTGGGGTAACGAGAACACTGAAGCTTTCTTT
TRBV5-4	TRBD1	TRBJ2-5	.	CASSLGDSQETQYF	TGTGCCAGCAGCTTGGGGGACAGCCAAGAGACCCAGTACTTC
TRBV6-5	TRBD2	TRBJ2-5	once	CASWAGAQETQYF	TGTGCCAGCTGGGCGGGAGCCCAAGAGACCCAGTACTTC
TRBV6-5	.	TRBJ2-2	.	CASRRGGTGELFF	TGTGCCAGCAGGAGAGGGGGCACCGGGGAGCTGTTTTTT
TRBV5-4	.	TRBJ1-1	.	CASMTGVNTEAFF	TGTGCCAGCATGACAGGAGTGAACACTGAAGCTTTCTTT
TRBV13	.	TRBJ2-7	.	CASSLWGISYEQYF	TGTGCCAGCAGCTTGTGGGGAATCTCCTACGAGCAGTACTTC
TRBV7-6	.	TRBJ1-1	.	CASSSRQFAMNTEAFF	TGTGCCAGCAGCTCAAGACAGTTTGCAATGAACACTGAAGCTTTCTTT
TRBV28	.	TRBJ2-3	.	CASRVQNSADTQYF	TGTGCCAGCAGGGTCCAGAACTCAGCAGATACGCAGTATTTT
TRBV7-9	.	TRBJ1-4	once	CASSPLWGPQNEKLFF	TGTGCCAGCAGCCCATTATGGGGGCCCCAGAATGAAAAACTGTTTTTT